Each of the 11 T cell receptor beta chains below was sequenced from the same sample in a study of cytomegalovirus exposure and HLA in healthy donors. In the PCR, 60 Vbeta and 13 Jbeta primers were used. The table came from immunoSEQ multiplex PCR; TCRdb's copy has only in-frame clones and leaves some out. The sample contains 200,000 to 250,000 clones, around 80% of which appear only once. Sequences were obtained from PBMCs. The receptors shown here come from a woman aged 60-75 years in good health and CMV-seropositive.

The rearrangement joins TRBV5-8 to TRBJ2-7; TRBD1 matches 7 bases. This CDR3 spans 15 amino acids. Germline V lookup: CDR1 SGHTS, CDR2 YDEGEE. V was pared by 3 bases and J by 2 bases, with 8 bases of the junction left unmatched. Here the CDR3 DNA reads TGTGCCAGCAGCTGGACAGGCAAAGGACCCTACGAGCAGTACTTC. It encodes CASSWTGKGPYEQYF. Drawing the rest from reference TRBV5-8 and TRBJ2-7, the complete variable domain is EAGVTQSPTHLIKTRGQQATLRCSPISGHTSVYWYQQALGLGLQFLLWYDEGEERNRGNFPPRFSGRQFPNYSSELNVNALELEDSALYLCASSWTGKGPYEQYFGPGTRLTVT.

The gene calls are TRBV7-6 and TRBJ1-2, with 7 bases identical to TRBD1. CDR3 length: 15 amino acids. CDR1 is SGHVS and CDR2 is FNYEAQ in the germline V gene. J gave up 1 base and V 5 bases, and 7 bases lay outside the gene matches. CDR3: CASSTRTGNNYGYTF. CDR3 coding DNA: TGTGCCAGCAGCACCAGGACAGGAAATAACTATGGCTACACCTTC.

J is TRBJ2-1 and V is TRBV11-2; 8 bases align to TRBD2. The CDR3 sequence is 17 residues long. Germline lookup yields CDR1 SGHAT and CDR2 FQNNGV. Trimming at V came to 5 bases and at J to 3 bases, leaving 12 bases not matched to a gene. The CDR3 sequence: CASSQPRGLAGYNEQFF. Here the CDR3 DNA reads TGTGCCAGCAGCCAACCTCGTGGGCTAGCGGGCTACAATGAGCAGTTCTTC.

The chain carries TRBV18 and TRBJ1-2; 10 bases are a match to TRBD1. From germline, CDR1 is KGHSH and CDR2 LQKENI. This CDR3 spans 15 amino acids. V was pared by 4 bases and J by 1 base, with 3 bases of the junction left unmatched. The CDR3 DNA follows: TGTGCCAGCTCACTGACAGGGGGCGATAACTATGGCTACACCTTC. Protein: CASSLTGGDNYGYTF.

The chain recombines TRBV6-5 with TRBJ2-3; 9 bases agree with TRBD2. V was pared by 1 base and J by 5 bases, with 7 bases of the junction left unmatched. Germline V gene data show CDR1 as MNHEY and CDR2 as SVGAGI. There are 16 residues in the CDR3. The CDR3 region has the DNA TGTGCCAGCAGTTACTTCGGCGGGAGGGCCGTAGATACGCAGTATTTT. Protein: CASSYFGGRAVDTQYF.

J is TRBJ1-6 and V is TRBV10-1, with 9 bases fitting TRBD1. This CDR3 comprises 19 residues. V was pared by 0 bases and J by 4 bases, with 10 bases of the junction left unmatched. Looked up from germline, CDR1 is WNHNN and CDR2 is SYGVQD (reference sequence). The CDR3 region is CASSESTRDRENYNSPLHF. The CDR3 DNA reads as TGCGCCAGCAGTGAGTCGACTCGGGACAGGGAAAATTATAATTCACCCCTCCACTTT.

A word on this clone: A read error may account for a junction end that differs from germline. The chain links TRBV6-5 to TRBJ2-7, with 7 nucleotides matching TRBD1. CDR1 and CDR2 (germline): MNHEY, SVGAGI. The CDR3 is made up of 13 amino acids. The CDR3 is CASSQGQNYGQYF. The CDR3, as DNA: TGTGCCAGCAGTCAGGGACAGAACTACGGGCAGTACTTC.

The J gene is TRBJ2-3, the V gene TRBV7-6, with D perhaps TRBD1 (6 bases). Per the germline V gene, CDR1 is SGHVS and CDR2 is FNYEAQ. The germline V and J ends were trimmed by 1 base and 1 base, with 9 bases remaining between them. The CDR3 has 15 amino acids. CDR3 region: CASSLVAGGTDTQYF. DNA of the CDR3: TGTGCCAGCAGCTTAGTCGCAGGGGGCACAGATACGCAGTATTTT. The full variable domain, with the rest looked up from reference TRBV7-6 and TRBJ2-3, is GAGVSQSPRYKVTKRGQDVALRCDPISGHVSLYWYRQALGQGPEFLTYFNYEAQQDKSGLPNDRFSAERPEGSISTLTIQRTEQRDSAMYRCASSLVAGGTDTQYFGPGTRLTVL.

A word on this clone: One junction end does not reproduce the germline sequence, and a read error may be involved. V gene TRBV7-9 combines with J gene TRBJ2-7; 11 bases line up with TRBD2. CDR1 SEHNR and CDR2 FQNEAQ come from the germline V gene (reference sequence). This CDR3 is built from 16 residues. CDR3 loop: CSSSLASGRLSYEQYF. The CDR3 coding sequence is TGTTCCAGCAGCTTAGCTAGCGGGAGGCTCTCCTACGAGCAGTACTTC. Using reference TRBV7-9 and TRBJ2-7 for the parts outside the CDR3, the full variable domain is DTGVSQNPRHKITKRGQNVTFRCDPISEHNRLYWYRQTLGQGPEFLTYFQNEAQLEKSRLLSDRFSAERPKGSFSTLEIQRTEQGDSAMYLCSSSLASGRLSYEQYFGPGTRLTVT.

This clone was observed a single time. This chain connects TRBV7-2 to TRBJ1-5, with D maybe TRBD1 (6 bases). The V gene's germline CDR1 is SGHTA and CDR2 FQGNSA. V shed 3 bases and J shed 1 base, with 7 bases lying between them. The CDR3 contains 14 residues. The CDR3 spells CASSFQGSNQPQHF. DNA of the CDR3: TGTGCCAGCAGCTTTCAGGGGAGCAATCAGCCCCAGCATTTT. The full variable domain, its missing parts supplied by reference TRBV7-2 and TRBJ1-5, is GAGVSQSPSNKVTEKGKDVELRCDPISGHTALYWYRQSLGQGLEFLIYFQGNSAPDKSGLPSDRFSAERTGGSVSTLTIQRTQQEDSAVYLCASSFQGSNQPQHFGDGTRLSIL.

Comments on this clone: In the same sample, other DNA sequences code for this CDR3. V and J are TRBV9 and TRBJ1-1; the D is unclear. Germline CDR1 reads SGDLS; CDR2 reads YYNGEE. This CDR3 is built from 14 residues. V dropped 0 bases and J dropped 1 base, with 7 bases sitting between them. The CDR3 DNA sequence: TGTGCCAGCAGCGTAGGGTCGGGGAACACTGAAGCTTTCTTT. Translating gives CASSVGSGNTEAFF. The whole variable domain, filled in from reference TRBV9 and TRBJ1-1, reads DSGVTQTPKHLITATGQRVTLRCSPRSGDLSVYWYQQSLDQGLQFLIQYYNGEERAKGNILERFSAQQFPDLHSELNLSSLELGDSALYFCASSVGSGNTEAFFGQGTRLTVV.